A single T cell receptor (beta chain) is shown here with its context. Its antigen is still unknown. Among the unsorted PBMC samples, replicate PCRs used 300 ng DNA, 25,000 to 30,000 T cell genomes. TCRdb's copy holds only in-frame clones and misses some; the assay was immunoSEQ multiplex PCR. The sample lists about 470,000 clones, about 85% occurring once. The sample is drawn from a study of shared clonotypes between healthy human individuals. The CDR3 runs 13 residues. J was trimmed by 5 bases and V by 6 bases; bases with no gene match: 7. CDR1 SGHVS and CDR2 FQNEAQ come from the germline V gene. Study-level results: Sampling was confined to blood; repertoires within tissues likely differ.

Unsorted material relied on tens of millions of PBMCs as the source of genomic DNA. The clonotype originates from a woman between 40 and 50 years old in good health. Some clones in this sample may be carry-over from other donors' samples. Input material: PBMCs. V and J are TRBV7-8 and TRBJ2-7; 7 nucleotides match TRBD1. As DNA, the CDR3 is TGTGCCAGCAGTGTGTACAGGGGAGACGAGCAGTACTTC. Translated: CASSVYRGDEQYF.